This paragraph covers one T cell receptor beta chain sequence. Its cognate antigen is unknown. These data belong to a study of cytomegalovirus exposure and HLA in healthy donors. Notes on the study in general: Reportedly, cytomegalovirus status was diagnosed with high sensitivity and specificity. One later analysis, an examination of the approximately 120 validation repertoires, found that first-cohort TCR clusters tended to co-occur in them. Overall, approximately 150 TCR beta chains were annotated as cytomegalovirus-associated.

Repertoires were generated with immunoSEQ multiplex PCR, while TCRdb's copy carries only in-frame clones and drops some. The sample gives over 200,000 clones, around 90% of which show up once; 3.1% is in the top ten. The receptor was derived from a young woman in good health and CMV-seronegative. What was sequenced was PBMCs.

The CDR3 bases are TGTGCCAGCAGTTCTGCGACAGGAGGACCAGATACGCAGTATTTT. It translates to CASSSATGGPDTQYF. The V gene is TRBV28, the J gene TRBJ2-3; tentatively, D is TRBD1 (6 bases). CDR3 length: 15 amino acids. Germline V gene data show CDR1 as MDHEN and CDR2 as SYDVKM. Trimming cost V 4 bases and J 4 bases, with 15 bases left between them.